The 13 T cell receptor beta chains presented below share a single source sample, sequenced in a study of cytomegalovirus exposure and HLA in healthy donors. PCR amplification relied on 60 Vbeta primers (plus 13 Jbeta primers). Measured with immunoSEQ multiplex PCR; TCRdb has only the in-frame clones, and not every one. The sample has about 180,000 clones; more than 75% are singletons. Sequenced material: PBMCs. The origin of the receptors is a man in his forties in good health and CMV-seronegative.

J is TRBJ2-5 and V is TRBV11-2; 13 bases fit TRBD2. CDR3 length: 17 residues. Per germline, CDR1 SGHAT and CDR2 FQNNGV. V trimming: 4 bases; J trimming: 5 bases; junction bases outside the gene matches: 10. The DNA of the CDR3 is TGTGCCAGCAGCTCCCGCACTAGCGGGGGGGCCCGGGAGACCCAGTACTTC. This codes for CASSSRTSGGARETQYF.

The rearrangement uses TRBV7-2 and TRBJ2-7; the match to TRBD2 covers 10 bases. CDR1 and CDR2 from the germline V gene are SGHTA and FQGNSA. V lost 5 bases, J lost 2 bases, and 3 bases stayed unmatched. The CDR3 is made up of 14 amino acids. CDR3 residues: CASSQGLATYEQYF. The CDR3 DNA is TGTGCCAGCAGCCAGGGACTAGCGACCTACGAGCAGTACTTC.

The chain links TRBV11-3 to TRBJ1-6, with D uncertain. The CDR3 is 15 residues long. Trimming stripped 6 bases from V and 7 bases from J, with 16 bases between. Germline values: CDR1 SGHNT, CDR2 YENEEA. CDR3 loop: CASSPNNGPNSPLHF. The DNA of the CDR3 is TGTGCCAGCAGTCCGAATAACGGTCCCAATTCACCCCTCCACTTT. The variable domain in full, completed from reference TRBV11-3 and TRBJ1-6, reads EAGVVQSPRYKIIEKKQPVAFWCNPISGHNTLYWYLQNLGQGPELLIRYENEEAVDDSQLPKDRFSAERLKGVDSTLKIQPAELGDSAVYLCASSPNNGPNSPLHFGNGTRLTVT.

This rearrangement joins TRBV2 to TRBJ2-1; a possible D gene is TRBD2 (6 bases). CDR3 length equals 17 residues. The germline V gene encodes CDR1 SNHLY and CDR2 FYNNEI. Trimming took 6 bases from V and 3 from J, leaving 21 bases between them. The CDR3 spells CASSPLPGLRYYNEQFF. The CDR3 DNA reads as TGTGCCAGCAGCCCCCTACCGGGACTTAGATACTACAATGAGCAGTTCTTC.

The CDR3 nucleotides read TGTGCCAGCAGCTTAACTAGCGGGGGACACTACGAGCAGTACTTC. This translates into CASSLTSGGHYEQYF. The V gene is TRBV7-2, the J gene TRBJ2-7; 11 nucleotides line up with TRBD2. V trimming: 2 bases; J trimming: 3 bases; junction bases outside the gene matches: 3. The CDR3 contains 15 residues. In germline, CDR1 is SGHTA, CDR2 FQGNSA.

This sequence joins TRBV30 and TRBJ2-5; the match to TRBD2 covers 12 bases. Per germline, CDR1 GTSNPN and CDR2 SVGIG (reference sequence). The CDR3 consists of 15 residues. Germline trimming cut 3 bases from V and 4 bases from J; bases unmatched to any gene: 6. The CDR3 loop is CAWRSSGGAVETQYF. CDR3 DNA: TGTGCCTGGAGATCTAGCGGGGGGGCAGTAGAGACCCAGTACTTC.

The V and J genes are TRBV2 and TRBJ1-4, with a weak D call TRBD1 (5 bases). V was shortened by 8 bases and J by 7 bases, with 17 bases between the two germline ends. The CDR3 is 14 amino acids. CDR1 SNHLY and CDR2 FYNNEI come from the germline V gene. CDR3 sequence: CASSDQGVTEKLFF. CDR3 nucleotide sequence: TGTGCCAGCTCTGACCAGGGTGTTACTGAAAAACTGTTTTTT.

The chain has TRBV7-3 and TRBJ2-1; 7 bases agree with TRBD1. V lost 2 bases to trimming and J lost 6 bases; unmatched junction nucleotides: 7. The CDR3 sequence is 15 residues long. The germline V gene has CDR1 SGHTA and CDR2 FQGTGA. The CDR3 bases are TGTGCCAGCAGCTTAGCCCCCGGACAGGCCAATGAGCAGTTCTTC. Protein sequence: CASSLAPGQANEQFF.

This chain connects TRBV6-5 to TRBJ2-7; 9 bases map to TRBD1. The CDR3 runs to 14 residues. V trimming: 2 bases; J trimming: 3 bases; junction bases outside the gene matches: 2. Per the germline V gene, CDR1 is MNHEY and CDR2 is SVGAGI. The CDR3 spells CASSYKDRGYEQYF. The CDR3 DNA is TGTGCCAGCAGTTACAAGGACAGGGGCTACGAGCAGTACTTC.

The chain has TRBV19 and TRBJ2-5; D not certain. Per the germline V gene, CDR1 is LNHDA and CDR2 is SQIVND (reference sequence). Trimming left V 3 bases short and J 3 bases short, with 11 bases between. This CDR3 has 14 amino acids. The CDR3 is CASSISATEETQYF. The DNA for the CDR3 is TGTGCCAGTAGTATCTCCGCCACGGAAGAGACCCAGTACTTC.

CDR3 in DNA: TGCAGTGCGTGGGCAGGCAACACCATATATTTT. It is translated as CSAWAGNTIYF. The chain couples TRBV20-1 to TRBJ1-3, with no clear D. CDR3 length equals 11 residues. The V and J ends lost 6 bases and 7 bases respectively, with 10 bases between them. CDR1 and CDR2 from the germline V gene are DFQATT and SNEGSKA (reference sequence).

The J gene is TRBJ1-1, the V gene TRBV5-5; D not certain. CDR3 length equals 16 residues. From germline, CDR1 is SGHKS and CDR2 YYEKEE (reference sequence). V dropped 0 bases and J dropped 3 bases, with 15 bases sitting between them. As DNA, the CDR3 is TGTGCCAGCAGCTTGGGAAGGTGGAGGCGGGACACTGAAGCTTTCTTT. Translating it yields CASSLGRWRRDTEAFF. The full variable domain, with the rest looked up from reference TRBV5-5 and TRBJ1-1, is DAGVTQSPTHLIKTRGQQVTLRCSPISGHKSVSWYQQVLGQGPQFIFQYYEKEERGRGNFPDRFSARQFPNYSSELNVNALLLGDSALYLCASSLGRWRRDTEAFFGQGTRLTVV.

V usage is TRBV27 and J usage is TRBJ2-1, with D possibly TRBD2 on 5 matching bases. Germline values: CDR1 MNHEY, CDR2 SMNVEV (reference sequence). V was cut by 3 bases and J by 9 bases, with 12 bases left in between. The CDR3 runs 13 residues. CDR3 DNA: TGTGCCAGCAGTTTCCTAGCATCTGGTGAGCAGTTCTTC. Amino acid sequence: CASSFLASGEQFF.